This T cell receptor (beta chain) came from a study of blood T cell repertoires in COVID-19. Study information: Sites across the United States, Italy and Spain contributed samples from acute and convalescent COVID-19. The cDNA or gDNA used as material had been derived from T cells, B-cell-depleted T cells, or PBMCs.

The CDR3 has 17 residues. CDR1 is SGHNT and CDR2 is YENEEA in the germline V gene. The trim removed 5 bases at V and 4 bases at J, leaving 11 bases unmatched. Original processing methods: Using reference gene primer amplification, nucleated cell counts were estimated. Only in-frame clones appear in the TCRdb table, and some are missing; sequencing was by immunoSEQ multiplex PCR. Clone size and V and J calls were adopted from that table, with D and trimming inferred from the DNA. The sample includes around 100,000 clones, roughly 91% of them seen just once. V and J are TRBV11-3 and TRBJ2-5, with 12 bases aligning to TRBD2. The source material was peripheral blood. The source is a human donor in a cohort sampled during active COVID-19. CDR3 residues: CASSLRTSGEYGETQYF. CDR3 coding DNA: TGTGCCAGCAGCCTCCGGACTAGCGGGGAATATGGAGAGACCCAGTACTTC. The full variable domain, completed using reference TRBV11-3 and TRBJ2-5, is EAGVVQSPRYKIIEKKQPVAFWCNPISGHNTLYWYLQNLGQGPELLIRYENEEAVDDSQLPKDRFSAERLKGVDSTLKIQPAELGDSAVYLCASSLRTSGEYGETQYFGPGTRLLVL.